This TCR beta chain is from a study of T cell repertoires in ileal Crohn's disease. Study at large: About half received postoperative treatment, roughly ten with thiopurines and about 20 anti-TNF. Study conclusions and caveats: Mucosal expansions were suggested to be mainly CD8 T cells. All patients with clonality above 26.8% had endoscopic recurrence.

CDR3 length equals 12 residues. Trimming cost V 8 bases and J 6 bases; bases outside gene matches: 5. Germline V lookup: CDR1 LNHDA, CDR2 SQIVND (reference sequence). Produced via immunoSEQ multiplex PCR; TCRdb's table is partial and in-frame only. The data show about 8,400 clones, approximately 80% seen once. Comment on this clone: The antigen is not known.

Eligibility required adulthood, ileal or ileocolonic Crohn's disease and indicated ileocolonic resection. V and J are TRBV19 and TRBJ2-7; 9 bases align to TRBD1. This TCR was sampled from an adult with Crohn's disease. Sequenced material: ileal tissue. The CDR3 sequence: CASGTGGPEQYF. CDR3 bases: TGTGCCAGTGGAACAGGGGGCCCCGAGCAGTACTTC.